These T cell receptor beta chains were read from a single sample in a study of control samples from healthy donors and cancer patients. Some clones are missing from TCRdb's copy, which holds only in-frame ones; the method was immunoSEQ multiplex PCR. This table has 100,000 or so clones, more than 75% appearing once. Sequenced material: blood. Every receptor here comes from a woman aged 45-60 years in good health. The CDR3 runs from the conserved cysteine through the conserved F or W. A D gene is named only where the DNA matches it firmly. Expanded clones get a size class; other rows say once, few or many, or leave the size out.

>TRBV29-1|.|TRBJ2-1|.
TGCAGCGTTGAACTAGCGACAAACAATGAGCAGTTCTTC
CSVELATNNEQFF
>TRBV18|.|TRBJ1-1|.
TGTGCCAGCTCACCAGCGTTGGGGTTGAGGACTGAAGCTTTCTTT
CASSPALGLRTEAFF
>TRBV29-1|.|TRBJ2-3|.
TGCAGCCCCCCAGGGGAAGATACGCAGTATTTT
CSPPGEDTQYF
>TRBV7-2|.|TRBJ1-2|TRBD1
TGTGCCAGCAGCCCGACAGGGAGTCTCTATGGCTACACCTTC
CASSPTGSLYGYTF
>TRBV24-1|.|TRBJ2-1|TRBD2
TGTGCCACCAGTGACCAGGATAGCGGGGGGGCCTTCTATGAGCAGTTCTTC
CATSDQDSGGAFYEQFF
>TRBV6-2/TRBV6-3|.|TRBJ1-6|.
TGTGCCAGCAGTTATGCGGTGGACTATAATTCACCCCTCCACTTT
CASSYAVDYNSPLHF
>TRBV19|.|TRBJ2-1|.
TGTGCCAGTAGTATTGGGCCGGTGTTGAATGAGCAGTTCTTC
CASSIGPVLNEQFF
>TRBV29-1|.|TRBJ1-2|.
TGCAGCGTTGAGTGGGGGGGCGGGAACTATGGCTACACCTTC
CSVEWGGGNYGYTF
>TRBV11-1|.|TRBJ1-1|.
TGTGCCACTCACAGGGATTCAAGGACTGAAGCTTTCTTT
CATHRDSRTEAFF
>TRBV9|.|TRBJ1-5|.
TGTGCCAGCAGCGCTAGGACAGATAATCAGCCCCAGCATTTT
CASSARTDNQPQHF
>TRBV9|.|TRBJ1-1|.
TGTGCCAGCAGCGCCACGACAGCTCGAGGCACTGAAGCTTTCTTT
CASSATTARGTEAFF
>TRBV6-5|.|TRBJ1-2|TRBD1
TGTGCCAGCAGTTTTACCGGGACAGTCTATGGCTACACCTTC
CASSFTGTVYGYTF
>TRBV21-1|.|TRBJ2-3|.
TGTGCCAGGGGCCAGTTAGGTCTAGCGGGAGAGAGGGTCACAGATACGCAGTATTTT
CARGQLGLAGERVTDTQYF
>TRBV20-1|.|TRBJ2-5|.
TGCAGTGCTAGTACGGCTAGCAAAGAGACCCAGTACTTC
CSASTASKETQYF
>TRBV9|.|TRBJ1-5|TRBD1
TGTGCCAGCAGCGACGGACAGGGGAGTCAGCCCCAGCATTTT
CASSDGQGSQPQHF
>TRBV7-2|once|TRBJ1-6|.
TGTGCCAGCAGCTCGGACAGCTACTCACCCCTCCACTTT
CASSSDSYSPLHF
>TRBV5-1|.|TRBJ2-1|TRBD2
TGCGCCAGCAGCCCTCAACTAGCGAGCAATGAGCAGTTCTTC
CASSPQLASNEQFF
>TRBV9|.|TRBJ2-5|.
TGTGCCAGCACCACGGGGGTTCAAGAGACCCAGTACTTC
CASTTGVQETQYF
>TRBV9|.|TRBJ2-3|.
TGTGCCAGCAGCACCGCGGGACGTGGAGATACGCAGTATTTT
CASSTAGRGDTQYF
>TRBV9|.|TRBJ1-1|.
TGTGCCAGCAGCGCCATAGACAGGAAGAACACTGAAGCTTTCTTT
CASSAIDRKNTEAFF
>TRBV2|.|TRBJ2-2|.
TGTGCCAGCATGAGGACATCCGAGGGCACCGGGGAGCTGTTTTTT
CASMRTSEGTGELFF
>TRBV6-2/TRBV6-3|.|TRBJ1-1|.
TGTGCCAGCAGTTACGAGAAGAGGAACACTGAAGCTTTCTTT
CASSYEKRNTEAFF
>TRBV18|.|TRBJ1-3|.
TGTGCCAGCTCACCACCGGCGCGCTCTGGAAACACCATATATTTT
CASSPPARSGNTIYF
>TRBV9|.|TRBJ2-7|TRBD1
TGTGCCAGCAGCAAAAACACAGGGGGCGCGGAACAGTACTTC
CASSKNTGGAEQYF
>TRBV30|once|TRBJ1-4|.
TGTGCCTGGGATGGGCTTGGCGAAAAACTGTTTTTT
CAWDGLGEKLFF
>TRBV25-1|.|TRBJ1-4|.
TGTGCCAGCAGTGGTACAACTGAAAAACTGTTTTTT
CASSGTTEKLFF
>TRBV7-6|.|TRBJ2-3|.
TGTGCCAGCAGCGATCTACAGGGAGATACGCAGTATTTT
CASSDLQGDTQYF
>TRBV12-3/TRBV12-4|.|TRBJ1-1|.
TGTGCCAGCAGTTTGACCTCTGAAGCTTTCTTT
CASSLTSEAFF
>TRBV14|once|TRBJ2-3|.
TGTGCCAGCAGCCAAGGGGGAGGACTTGTTACAGATACGCAGTATTTT
CASSQGGGLVTDTQYF
>TRBV29-1|.|TRBJ1-2|.
TGCAGCGTTGAAAGGAGGTTTCTCGATGGCTACACCTTC
CSVERRFLDGYTF
>TRBV7-2|few|TRBJ1-6|.
TGTGCCAGCAGCTTCACAGGCGTTAGCTCCTATAATTCACCCCTCCACTTT
CASSFTGVSSYNSPLHF
>TRBV5-8|.|TRBJ1-6|.
TGTGCCAGCAGCTTGGAGACACCGAATTCACCCCTCCACTTT
CASSLETPNSPLHF
>TRBV15|once|TRBJ2-1|TRBD1
TGTGCCACCAGCACTGTAGGACAGGGGAGCTACAATGAGCAGTTCTTC
CATSTVGQGSYNEQFF
>TRBV7-9|.|TRBJ1-4|.
TGTGCCAGCAGCCCTTCTAGTGTGCCAGCCCCCAATGAAAAACTGTTTTTT
CASSPSSVPAPNEKLFF
>TRBV3-1/TRBV3-2|.|TRBJ2-7|.
TGTGCCAGCAGCCAAAGAATGGGGTCCTCCGAGCAGTACTTC
CASSQRMGSSEQYF
>TRBV30|.|TRBJ2-7|.
TGTGCCTGGGGGGACGGGTCCTCCTACGAGCAGTACTTC
CAWGDGSSYEQYF
>TRBV19|.|TRBJ1-5|.
TGTGCCAGTAGTATAGAACAAGGCAGAGTTCGCAATCAGCCCCAGCATTTT
CASSIEQGRVRNQPQHF
>TRBV3-1/TRBV3-2|.|TRBJ1-1|.
TGTGCCAGCAGCCCATTATCAGTGACTGAAGCTTTCTTT
CASSPLSVTEAFF
>TRBV15|.|TRBJ2-7|.
TGTGCCACCAGCAGAGGGACGGCGCTCGGCGAGCAGTACTTC
CATSRGTALGEQYF
>TRBV27|.|TRBJ1-1|.
TGTGCCAGCAGTTTATTTCTAGGGGAGACTGAAGCTTTCTTT
CASSLFLGETEAFF
>TRBV30|.|TRBJ1-6|.
TGTGCCTGGGAAAGGTTAAATTCACCCCTCCACTTT
CAWERLNSPLHF
>TRBV7-8|.|TRBJ1-5|.
TGTGCCAGCAGCCGACAAACGGATCAGCCCCAGCATTTT
CASSRQTDQPQHF
>TRBV29-1|.|TRBJ1-2|.
TGCAGCGTTGAAGATCTTCGCCAGGGCTATGGCTACACCTTC
CSVEDLRQGYGYTF
>TRBV11-2|.|TRBJ2-5|.
TGTGCCAGCAGCTTAGAGTGGTTGGACGAGACCCAGTACTTC
CASSLEWLDETQYF
>TRBV5-1|.|TRBJ2-2|.
TGCGCCAGCAGGAGTTTCACCGGGGAGCTGTTTTTT
CASRSFTGELFF
>TRBV18|.|TRBJ1-5|TRBD1
TGTGCCAGCTCGCCCCCGGGACAGGGGGCGCGAAAGCCCCAGCATTTT
CASSPPGQGARKPQHF
>TRBV27|once|TRBJ1-1|.
TGTGCCAGCAGTTTATATAAGAACACTGAAGCTTTCTTT
CASSLYKNTEAFF
>TRBV6-2/TRBV6-3|once|TRBJ2-2|TRBD2
TGTGCCAGCAGTTTCAGCGGGAGGGCCACCGGGGAGCTGTTTTTT
CASSFSGRATGELFF
>TRBV14|.|TRBJ1-6|TRBD1
TGTGCCAGCAGCCAAGGTGGCAGGGGGTACTCACCCCTCCACTTT
CASSQGGRGYSPLHF
>TRBV29-1|.|TRBJ2-1|.
TGCAGCGTGGAACCCTACAATGAGCAGTTCTTC
CSVEPYNEQFF
>TRBV7-3|.|TRBJ2-1|TRBD2
TGTGCCAGCAGCTTACGACGTACTAGCGGGGGGGAAGGCGGTGAGCAGTTCTTC
CASSLRRTSGGEGGEQFF
>TRBV6-5|once|TRBJ1-4|.
TGTGCCAGCAGATACAGGGACTTCGGAACTAATGAAAAACTGTTTTTT
CASRYRDFGTNEKLFF
>TRBV12-5|.|TRBJ1-1|.
TGTGCTAGTGGGCCCCCAAACAGGGACCCCGCTGAAGCTTTCTTT
CASGPPNRDPAEAFF
>TRBV18|few|TRBJ1-5|.
TGTGCCAGCTCACAGGGGAGCAATCAGCCCCAGCATTTT
CASSQGSNQPQHF
>TRBV27|.|TRBJ2-7|.
TGTGCCAGCAGTTCCCTGGGTGCGGGGGAGCAGTACTTC
CASSSLGAGEQYF